This TCR beta chain was found in a study of blood T cells in healthy people across ages. The V and J ends lost 5 bases and 7 bases respectively, with 18 bases between them. In germline, CDR1 is MNHEY, CDR2 SVGAGI. The CDR3 has 15 amino acids. Using a J-beta primer mix together with a sample-barcoded 5' primer, a second PCR was run for roughly 7 to 12 cycles. In TCRdb, the 5' RACE reads were re-called with MiXCR into one record per CDR3 protein. The sample contains about 970,000 distinct CDR3 sequences, approximately 50% of which appear only once. This rearrangement joins TRBV6-5 to TRBJ2-4; TRBD1 or TRBD2 may be the D gene (5 bases each). The material sequenced was blood. This clonotype was sampled from a woman aged 60-70 years in good health. CDR3 region: CASSRGDGLLNIQYF. The CDR3, as DNA: TGTGCCAGCAGTAGAGGGGACGGCCTTCTGAACATTCAGTACTTC.